This T cell receptor beta chain is from a study of blood T cell repertoires in COVID-19. The CDR3 is 14 residues long. Trimming cost V 3 bases and J 1 base, with 11 bases left between them. Germline CDR1 DFQATT, CDR2 SNEGSKA (reference sequence). The method was immunoSEQ multiplex PCR; TCRdb's version includes in-frame clones alone and lacks a portion of them. The table includes approximately 230,000 clones, 65% to 90% detected once. Source material: peripheral blood. The chain recombines TRBV20-1 with TRBJ2-3; a weak D match, TRBD2 (6 bases). The receptor was isolated from a woman older than 75 with active or convalescent COVID-19. CDR3 residues: CSASSGTGTDTQYF. CDR3 in DNA: TGCAGTGCTAGTTCCGGGACTGGCACAGATACGCAGTATTTT.